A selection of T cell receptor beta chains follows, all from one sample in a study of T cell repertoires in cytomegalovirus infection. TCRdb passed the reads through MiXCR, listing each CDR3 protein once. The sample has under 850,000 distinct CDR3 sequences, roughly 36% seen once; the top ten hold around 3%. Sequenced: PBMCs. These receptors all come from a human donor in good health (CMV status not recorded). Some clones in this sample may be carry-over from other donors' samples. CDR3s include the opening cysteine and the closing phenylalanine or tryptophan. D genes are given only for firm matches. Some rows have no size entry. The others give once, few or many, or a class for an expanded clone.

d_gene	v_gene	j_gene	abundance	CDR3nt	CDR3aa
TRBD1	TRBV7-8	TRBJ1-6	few	TGTGCCAGCAGCAGGGGGACAGGGGCCTCTTATAATTCACCCCTCCACTTT	CASSRGTGASYNSPLHF
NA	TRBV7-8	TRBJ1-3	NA	TGTGCCAGCAGCTTTTCGGCTCACTCTGGAAACACCATATATTTT	CASSFSAHSGNTIYF
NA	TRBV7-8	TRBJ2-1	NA	TGTGCCAGCAGCCCATGGGTGGACTCGGAGGCCTTTAGCTCCTACAATGAGCAGTTCTTC	CASSPWVDSEAFSSYNEQFF
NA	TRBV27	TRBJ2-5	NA	TGTGCCAGCAGTTCCACGGGGCCGGGGTGGCAAGAGACCCAGTACTTC	CASSSTGPGWQETQYF
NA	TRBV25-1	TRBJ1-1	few	TGTGCCAGCAGTGAATGGGGGGGGGGGACTGAAGCTTTCTTT	CASSEWGGGTEAFF
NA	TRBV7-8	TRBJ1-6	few	TGTGCCAGCAACCTATCGGGGGGGGCCGGTTCACCCCTCCACTTT	CASNLSGGAGSPLHF
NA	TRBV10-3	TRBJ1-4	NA	TGTGCCATCCTTTTCAGTAGGCTTAATAATGAAAAACTGTTTTTT	CAILFSRLNNEKLFF
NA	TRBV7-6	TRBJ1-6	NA	TGTGTCAGCAGCTTACGTCGGGGATCTGATAATTCACCCCTCCACTTT	CVSSLRRGSDNSPLHF
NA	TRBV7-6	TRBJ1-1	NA	TGTGCCAGCAGCCCCCGAGAGGGGAGGGGAGGAGGTGAAGCTTTCTTT	CASSPREGRGGGEAFF
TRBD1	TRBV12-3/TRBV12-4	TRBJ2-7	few	TGTGCCAGCAGTCCACCGGACAGGGGGATCTACGAGCAGTACTTC	CASSPPDRGIYEQYF
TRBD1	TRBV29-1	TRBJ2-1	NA	TGCAGCGTTCAAACTAGGACAGGGGCAACCTCCTACAATGAGCAGTTCTTC	CSVQTRTGATSYNEQFF
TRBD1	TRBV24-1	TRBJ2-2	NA	TGTGCCGTCGACAGGGGTATTACCGGGGAGCTGTTTTTT	CAVDRGITGELFF
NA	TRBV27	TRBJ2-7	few	TGTGCCAGCAGTTTGGAGGGGGCGAGGTTCGACGAGCAGTACTTC	CASSLEGARFDEQYF
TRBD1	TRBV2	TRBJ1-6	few	TGTGCCAGCAGGAAGACAGGGGCAGGTTCACCCCTCCACTTT	CASRKTGAGSPLHF